The 17 T cell receptor beta chains below all came from one sample that was sequenced in a study of CD8 T cells in Susac syndrome. Random hexamers were used to reverse transcribe roughly 0.45 to 1 ug of RNA. One entry per CDR3 protein, called by TCRdb with MiXCR from the immunoSEQ multiplex PCR reads. The sample shows roughly 140,000 distinct CDR3 sequences, just under 95% of them seen only once. The sequencing sample was made of CD8+ T cells from PBMCs. Receptors originate from a human donor with multiple sclerosis.

The V and J genes are TRBV9 and TRBJ2-7; tentative D call: TRBD2 (5 bases). The CDR3 loop spans 13 amino acids. Trimming shortened V by 6 bases and J by 4 bases, and 14 bases separated the two germline ends. Per the germline V gene, CDR1 is SGDLS and CDR2 is YYNGEE. The CDR3 spells CASTPGSGYEQYF. CDR3 DNA sequence: TGTGCCAGCACCCCGGGGAGCGGTTACGAGCAGTACTTC.

The chain combines TRBV7-6 with TRBJ2-2; D is possibly TRBD1 or TRBD2 (5 bases each). The germline V and J ends were trimmed by 4 bases and 6 bases, with 15 bases remaining between them. CDR1 SGHVS and CDR2 FNYEAQ come from the germline V gene. The CDR3 contains 15 residues. The DNA for the CDR3 is TGTGCCAGCAGCTCAATCTTGGGGGTAGCCGGGGAGCTGTTTTTT. It encodes CASSSILGVAGELFF.

This chain joins TRBV21-1 and TRBJ2-1. TRBV21-1 is a documented pseudogene. This CDR3 region has 17 residues. Here the CDR3 reads CASSKAHSGGSYNEQFF. The CDR3 region has the DNA TGTGCCAGCAGCAAAGCGCATTCAGGGGGCTCCTACAATGAGCAGTTCTTC.

This clonotype was detected once. The chain employs TRBV20-1 and TRBJ2-1; D is perhaps TRBD2 (6 bases). The CDR3 totals 16 residues. Deletions cut 3 bases from V and 5 bases from J, with 20 bases between. Looked up from germline, CDR1 is DFQATT and CDR2 is SNEGSKA (reference sequence). CDR3: CSARYYSGPVDNEQFF. DNA of the CDR3: TGCAGTGCTAGGTACTACAGCGGGCCGGTGGACAATGAGCAGTTCTTC.

This clonotype appeared a single time. The gene calls are TRBV27 and TRBJ2-3; 11 bases are a match to TRBD2. V lost 7 bases and J lost 6; bases outside the gene matches: 6. There are 14 residues in the CDR3. Germline V lookup: CDR1 MNHEY, CDR2 SMNVEV (reference sequence). CDR3 loop: CASTLLAGDDTQYF. The CDR3 DNA sequence: TGTGCCAGCACCCTACTAGCGGGGGACGATACGCAGTATTTT.

The chain recombines TRBV5-1 with TRBJ2-1; 10 bases match TRBD1. V trimming: 0 bases; J trimming: 2 bases; junction bases outside the gene matches: 5. The CDR3 is 17 residues long. CDR1 is SGHRS, CDR2 YFSETQ, per germline. The CDR3 nucleotides are TGCGCCAGCAGCTTGGAATCGGACAGGGGGGCCTACAATGAGCAGTTCTTC. It is translated as CASSLESDRGAYNEQFF.

The chain has TRBV13 and TRBJ2-5; a weak D match, TRBD1 (5 bases). Germline V CDR1 and CDR2: PRHDT, FYEKMQ (reference sequence). Trimming shortened V by 4 bases and J by 2 bases, and 14 bases separated the two germline ends. The CDR3 has 15 residues. The CDR3 sequence: CASSSAVRQQETQYF. The CDR3 bases are TGTGCCAGCAGCTCAGCCGTGAGACAGCAAGAGACCCAGTACTTC. The full variable domain, rest sourced from reference TRBV13 and TRBJ2-5, is AAGVIQSPRHLIKEKRETATLKCYPIPRHDTVYWYQQGPGQDPQFLISFYEKMQSDKGSIPDRFSAQQFSDYHSELNMSSLELGDSALYFCASSSAVRQQETQYFGPGTRLLVL.

The chain is built from TRBV6-1 and TRBJ2-7; no clear D. CDR3 length: 15 amino acids. V shed 6 bases and J shed 3 bases, with 18 bases lying between them. Germline V CDR1 and CDR2: MNHNS, SASEGT. The CDR3 loop reads CASSPRRNRNYEQYF. The DNA of the CDR3 is TGTGCCAGCAGCCCAAGACGGAACAGAAACTACGAGCAGTACTTC.

The genes are TRBV30 and TRBJ2-7; 10 bases are shared with TRBD2. Germline CDR1 reads GTSNPN; CDR2 reads SVGIG (reference sequence). J lost 0 bases, V lost 5 bases, and 13 bases had no gene match. The CDR3 is 17 amino acids. CDR3 DNA sequence: TGTGCCTGGGGAGAGGAGCGGGGGGGCCCTCTCTCCTACGAGCAGTACTTC. Protein product: CAWGEERGGPLSYEQYF. Full variable domain (rest looked up from reference TRBV30 and TRBJ2-7): SQTIHQWPATLVQPVGSPLSLECTVEGTSNPNLYWYRQAAGRGLQLLFYSVGIGQISSEVPQNLSASRPQDRQFILSSKKLLLSDSGFYLCAWGEERGGPLSYEQYFGPGTRLTVT.

V is TRBV10-2 and J is TRBJ1-2, with D perhaps TRBD1 (5 bases). Germline-derived CDR1 and CDR2 are WSHSY and SAAADI. The CDR3 sequence is 10 residues long. V was pared by 6 bases and J by 11 bases, with 10 bases between. The CDR3 region is CASRGGVYTF. CDR3 DNA: TGCGCCAGCAGGGGAGGGGTGTACACCTTC.

The chain carries TRBV19 and TRBJ1-4; no firm D call. V lost 3 bases, J lost 4 bases, and 9 bases lay in between. The CDR3 runs to 14 residues. Germline values: CDR1 LNHDA, CDR2 SQIVND (reference sequence). This CDR3 is CASSIIDYNEKLFF. As DNA, the CDR3 is TGTGCCAGTAGTATCATCGACTATAATGAAAAACTGTTTTTT.

The chain recombines TRBV6-5 with TRBJ2-1; D might be TRBD1 or TRBD2, each matching 5 bases. Germline-derived CDR1 and CDR2 are MNHEY and SVGAGI. V was clipped by 6 bases and J by 5 bases, with 11 bases between them. The CDR3 sequence is 13 residues long. The DNA for the CDR3 is TGTGCCAGCAGCCACCGGGGCCACAATGAGCAGTTCTTC. This codes for CASSHRGHNEQFF.

The V and J genes are TRBV2 and TRBJ2-6; D perhaps matches TRBD2 (5 bases). Germline V gene lookup returns CDR1 SNHLY and CDR2 FYNNEI. V lost 10 bases, J lost 2 bases, and 12 bases lay in between. The CDR3 is made up of 14 amino acids. The CDR3 DNA reads as TGTGCCACCCTGGGAGTGGCTGGGGCCAACGTCCTGACTTTC. Translating it yields CATLGVAGANVLTF.

The chain joins TRBV7-2 to TRBJ2-5; 7 nucleotides agree with TRBD1. The CDR3 has 17 amino acids. With 2 bases clipped from V and 2 bases from J, the junction kept 11 bases outside the gene matches. In germline, CDR1 is SGHTA, CDR2 FQGNSA. Here the CDR3 DNA reads TGTGCCAGCAGCTTACCTGAGACCGGGACAGCACAAGAGACCCAGTACTTC. Protein sequence: CASSLPETGTAQETQYF.

The rearrangement links TRBV5-1 to TRBJ2-6; a weak D match, TRBD1 (5 bases). The CDR3 is 17 residues long. Trimming took off 5 bases at V and 0 bases at J, with 15 bases between the two ends. Germline V gene lookup returns CDR1 SGHRS and CDR2 YFSETQ. The CDR3 nucleotides are TGCGCCAGCAGGGTCTGGACACCGAGCTCTGGGGCCAACGTCCTGACTTTC. Residues: CASRVWTPSSGANVLTF.

The V and J genes are TRBV10-3 and TRBJ1-1; possibly TRBD1 for D (6 bases). The ends were cut back, 3 bases at V and 4 bases at J, with 9 bases in the middle. The germline V gene has CDR1 ENHRY and CDR2 SYGVKD. This CDR3 is 13 amino acids long. The CDR3 region is CAISDPQGTEAFF. The CDR3, as DNA: TGTGCCATCAGTGATCCACAGGGCACTGAAGCTTTCTTT.

The rearrangement joins TRBV7-6 to TRBJ2-3, with D possibly being TRBD1 (6 bases). The germline gives CDR1 SGHVS, CDR2 FNYEAQ. The CDR3 has 15 amino acids. The V end lost 4 bases, the J end lost 0 bases, and 11 bases lay between the germline ends. This CDR3 reads CASSSTRGSTDTQYF. The CDR3 DNA reads as TGTGCCAGCAGCTCTACCAGGGGTAGCACAGATACGCAGTATTTT.